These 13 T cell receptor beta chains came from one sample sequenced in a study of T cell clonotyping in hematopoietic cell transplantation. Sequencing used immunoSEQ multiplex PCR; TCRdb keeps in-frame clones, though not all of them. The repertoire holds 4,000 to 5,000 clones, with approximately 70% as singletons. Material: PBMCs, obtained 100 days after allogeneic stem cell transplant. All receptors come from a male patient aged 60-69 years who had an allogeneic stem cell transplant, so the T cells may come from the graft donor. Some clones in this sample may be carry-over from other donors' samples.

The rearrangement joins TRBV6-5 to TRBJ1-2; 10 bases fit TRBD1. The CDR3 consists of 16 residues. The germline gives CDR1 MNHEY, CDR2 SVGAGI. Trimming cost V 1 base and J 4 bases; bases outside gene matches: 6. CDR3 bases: TGTGCCAGCAGTTACTGGGGACAGGGGATGTCCTATGGCTACACCTTC. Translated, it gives CASSYWGQGMSYGYTF.

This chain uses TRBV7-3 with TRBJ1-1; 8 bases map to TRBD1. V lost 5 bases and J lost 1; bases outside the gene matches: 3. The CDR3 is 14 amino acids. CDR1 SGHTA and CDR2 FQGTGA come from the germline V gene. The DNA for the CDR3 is TGTGCCAGCAGCAACAGGGGGTCGAACACTGAAGCTTTCTTT. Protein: CASSNRGSNTEAFF. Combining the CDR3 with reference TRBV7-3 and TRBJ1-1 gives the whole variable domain GAGVSQTPSNKVTEKGKYVELRCDPISGHTALYWYRQSLGQGPEFLIYFQGTGAADDSGLPNDRFFAVRPEGSVSTLKIQRTERGDSAVYLCASSNRGSNTEAFFGQGTRLTVV.

This CDR3 is CASSEQKNTEAFF. The DNA for the CDR3 is TGTGCCAGCAGCGAACAGAAGAACACTGAAGCTTTCTTT. The chain is built from TRBV7-3 and TRBJ1-1; D uncertain. CDR3 length: 13 amino acids. The germline V and J ends were trimmed by 5 bases and 1 base, with 8 bases remaining between them. Germline V gene data show CDR1 as SGHTA and CDR2 as FQGTGA.

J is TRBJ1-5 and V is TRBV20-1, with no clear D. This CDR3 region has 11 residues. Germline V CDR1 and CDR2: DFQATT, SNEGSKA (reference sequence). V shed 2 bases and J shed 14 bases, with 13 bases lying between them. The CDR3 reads CSARLSVFEHF. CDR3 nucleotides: TGCAGTGCTAGACTTTCGGTCTTCGAGCATTTT.

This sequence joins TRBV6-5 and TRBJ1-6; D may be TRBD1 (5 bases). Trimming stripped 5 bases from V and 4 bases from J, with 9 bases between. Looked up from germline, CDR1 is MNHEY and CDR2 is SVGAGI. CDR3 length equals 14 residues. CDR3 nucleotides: TGTGCCAGCAGTCCAGACAGTTATAATTCACCCCTCCACTTT. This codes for CASSPDSYNSPLHF.

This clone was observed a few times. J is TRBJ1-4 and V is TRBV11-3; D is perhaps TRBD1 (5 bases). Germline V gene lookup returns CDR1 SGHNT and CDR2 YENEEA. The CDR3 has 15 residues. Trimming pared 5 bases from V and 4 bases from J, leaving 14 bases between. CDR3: CASSHGAGGNEKLFF. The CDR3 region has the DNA TGTGCCAGCAGCCATGGGGCCGGGGGTAATGAAAAACTGTTTTTT.

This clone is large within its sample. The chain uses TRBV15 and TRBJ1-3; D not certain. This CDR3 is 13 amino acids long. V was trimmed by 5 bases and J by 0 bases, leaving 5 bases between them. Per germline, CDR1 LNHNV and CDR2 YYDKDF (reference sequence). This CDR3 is CATSGTSGNTIYF. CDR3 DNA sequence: TGTGCCACCAGCGGTACCTCTGGAAACACCATATATTTT.

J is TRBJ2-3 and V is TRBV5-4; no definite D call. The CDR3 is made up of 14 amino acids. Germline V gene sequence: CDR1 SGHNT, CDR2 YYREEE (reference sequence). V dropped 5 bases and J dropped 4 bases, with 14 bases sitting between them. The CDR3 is CASSFGWTADTQYF. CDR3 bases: TGTGCCAGCAGTTTTGGGTGGACGGCAGATACGCAGTATTTT.

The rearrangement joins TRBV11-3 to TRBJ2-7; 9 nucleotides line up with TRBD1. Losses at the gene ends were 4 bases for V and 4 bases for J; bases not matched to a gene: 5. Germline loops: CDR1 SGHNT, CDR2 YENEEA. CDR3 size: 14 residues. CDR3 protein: CASSSRTGVYEQYF. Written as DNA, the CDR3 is TGTGCCAGCAGCTCACGGACAGGGGTATACGAGCAGTACTTC.

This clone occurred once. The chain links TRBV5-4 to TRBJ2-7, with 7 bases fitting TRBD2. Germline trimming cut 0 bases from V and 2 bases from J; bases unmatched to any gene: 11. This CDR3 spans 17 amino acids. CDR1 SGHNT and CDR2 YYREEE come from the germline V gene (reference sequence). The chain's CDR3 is CASSLGVGTKNPYEQYF. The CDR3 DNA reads TGTGCCAGCAGCTTGGGGGTAGGGACTAAGAACCCCTACGAGCAGTACTTC. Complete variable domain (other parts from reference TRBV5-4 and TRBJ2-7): ETGVTQSPTHLIKTRGQQVTLRCSSQSGHNTVSWYQQALGQGPQFIFQYYREEENGRGNFPPRFSGLQFPNYSSELNVNALELDDSALYLCASSLGVGTKNPYEQYFGPGTRLTVT.

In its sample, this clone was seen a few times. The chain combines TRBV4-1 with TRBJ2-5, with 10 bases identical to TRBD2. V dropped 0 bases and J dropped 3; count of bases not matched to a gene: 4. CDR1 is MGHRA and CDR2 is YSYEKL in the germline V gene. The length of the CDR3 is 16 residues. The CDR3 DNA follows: TGCGCCAGCAGCCAAGAGAGTCTAGCGGGGGAAGAGACCCAGTACTTC. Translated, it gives CASSQESLAGEETQYF.

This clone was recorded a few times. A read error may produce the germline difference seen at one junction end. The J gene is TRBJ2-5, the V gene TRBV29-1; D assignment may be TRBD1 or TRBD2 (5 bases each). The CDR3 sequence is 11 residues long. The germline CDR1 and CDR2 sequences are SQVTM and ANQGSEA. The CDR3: CSVWGKETRYF. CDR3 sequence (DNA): TGCAGCGTGTGGGGGAAAGAGACCCGGTACTTC. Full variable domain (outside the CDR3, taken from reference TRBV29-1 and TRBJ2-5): SAVISQKPSRDICQRGTSLTIQCQVDSQVTMMFWYRQQPGQSLTLIATANQGSEATYESGFVIDKFPISRPNLTFSTLTVSNMSPEDSSIYLCSVWGKETRYFGPGTRLLVL.

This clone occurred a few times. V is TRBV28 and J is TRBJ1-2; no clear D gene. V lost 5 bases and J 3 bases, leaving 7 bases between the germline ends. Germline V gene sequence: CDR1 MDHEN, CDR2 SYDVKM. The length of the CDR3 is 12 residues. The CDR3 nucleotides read TGTGCCAGCAGTCTACGTTACTATGGCTACACCTTC. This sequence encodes CASSLRYYGYTF.